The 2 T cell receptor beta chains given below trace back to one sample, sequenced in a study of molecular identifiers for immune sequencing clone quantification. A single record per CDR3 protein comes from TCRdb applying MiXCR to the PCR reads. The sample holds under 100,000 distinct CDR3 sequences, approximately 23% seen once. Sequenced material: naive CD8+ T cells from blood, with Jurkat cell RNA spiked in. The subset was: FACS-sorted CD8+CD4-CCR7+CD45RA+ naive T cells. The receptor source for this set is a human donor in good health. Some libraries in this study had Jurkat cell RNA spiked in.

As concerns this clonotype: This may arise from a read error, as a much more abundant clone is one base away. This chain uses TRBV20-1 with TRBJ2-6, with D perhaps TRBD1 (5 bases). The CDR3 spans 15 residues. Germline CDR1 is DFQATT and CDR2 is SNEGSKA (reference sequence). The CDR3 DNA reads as TGCAGTGCCCCCTACGGATTCTCTGGGGCCACCGTCCTGACTTTC. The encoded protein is CSAPYGFSGATVLTF.

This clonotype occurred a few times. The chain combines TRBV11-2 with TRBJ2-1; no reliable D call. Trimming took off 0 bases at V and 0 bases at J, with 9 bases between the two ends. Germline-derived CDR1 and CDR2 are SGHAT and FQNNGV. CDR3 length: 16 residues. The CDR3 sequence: CASSLEASSSYNEQFF. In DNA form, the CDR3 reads TGTGCCAGCAGCTTAGAAGCTAGTAGCTCCTACAATGAGCAGTTCTTC.